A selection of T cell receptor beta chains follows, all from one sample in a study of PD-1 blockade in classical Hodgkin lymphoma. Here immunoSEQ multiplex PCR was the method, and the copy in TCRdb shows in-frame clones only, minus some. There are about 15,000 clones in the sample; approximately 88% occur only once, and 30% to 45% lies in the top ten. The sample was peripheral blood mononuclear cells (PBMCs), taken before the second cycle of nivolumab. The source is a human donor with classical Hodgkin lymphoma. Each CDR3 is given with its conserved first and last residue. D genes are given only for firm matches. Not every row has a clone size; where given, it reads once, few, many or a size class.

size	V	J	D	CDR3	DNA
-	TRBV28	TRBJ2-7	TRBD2	CASSLLPPASGRYSYEQYF	TGTGCCAGCAGTTTACTCCCCCCAGCTAGCGGCCGATACTCCTACGAGCAGTACTTC
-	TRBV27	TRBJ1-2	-	CASSFRARGAGYTF	TGTGCCAGCAGTTTTAGGGCTCGTGGAGCTGGCTACACCTTC
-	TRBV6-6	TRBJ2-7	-	CASSRDGTLTYEQYF	TGTGCCAGCAGTCGGGACGGGACACTAACCTACGAGCAGTACTTC
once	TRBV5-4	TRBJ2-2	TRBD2	CASSLAASGRAGELFF	TGTGCCAGCAGCTTGGCCGCTAGCGGGAGAGCCGGGGAGCTGTTTTTT
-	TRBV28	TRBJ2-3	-	CASSFGGFTDTQYF	TGTGCCAGCAGTTTTGGTGGGTTTACAGATACGCAGTATTTT
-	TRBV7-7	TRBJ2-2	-	CASRPEMNTGELFF	TGTGCCAGCAGACCCGAGATGAACACCGGGGAGCTGTTTTTT
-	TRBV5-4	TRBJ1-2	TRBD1	CASSLVWGQHLGHYGYTF	TGTGCCAGCAGCTTGGTATGGGGACAGCATTTGGGCCACTATGGCTACACCTTC
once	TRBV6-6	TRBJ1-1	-	CASIGPRGDTEAFF	TGTGCCAGCATCGGACCCCGAGGGGACACTGAAGCTTTCTTT
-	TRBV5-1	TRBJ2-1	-	CASSSTSTTNEQFF	TGCGCCAGCAGCTCAACTAGTACGACGAATGAGCAGTTCTTC
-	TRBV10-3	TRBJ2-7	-	CAISESTREQYF	TGTGCCATCAGTGAGTCGACGAGGGAGCAGTACTTC
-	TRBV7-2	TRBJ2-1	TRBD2	CASSRRGLAGPNEQFF	TGTGCCAGCAGCCGCCGGGGGCTAGCGGGGCCCAATGAGCAGTTCTTC
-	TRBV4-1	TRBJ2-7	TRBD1	CASSQAPGQSYEQYF	TGCGCCAGCAGCCAGGCCCCGGGACAGTCCTACGAGCAGTACTTC
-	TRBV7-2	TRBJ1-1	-	CASSLARSGAEAFF	TGTGCCAGCAGCTTAGCGAGGTCGGGGGCTGAAGCTTTCTTT
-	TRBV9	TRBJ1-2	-	CASSVGGSNYGYTF	TGTGCCAGCAGCGTAGGGGGTTCTAACTATGGCTACACCTTC
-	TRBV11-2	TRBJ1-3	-	CASSLGSGTLGNTIYF	TGTGCCAGCAGCTTAGGATCCGGGACTCTTGGAAACACCATATATTTT
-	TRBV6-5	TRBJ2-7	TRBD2	CASSGRGSIYEQYF	TGTGCCAGCAGTGGGCGCGGGAGTATCTACGAGCAGTACTTC
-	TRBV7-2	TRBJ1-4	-	CASSLGGRWSEKLFF	TGTGCCAGCAGCTTAGGCGGGCGGTGGTCTGAAAAACTGTTTTTT
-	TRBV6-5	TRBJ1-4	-	CASSSYRGEKLFF	TGTGCCAGCAGTTCCTACAGAGGTGAAAAACTGTTTTTT
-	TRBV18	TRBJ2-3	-	CASSPRGEATDTQYF	TGTGCCAGCTCACCACGGGGTGAAGCCACAGATACGCAGTATTTT
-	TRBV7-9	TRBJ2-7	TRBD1	CASSSGQGRVSYEQYF	TGTGCCAGCAGCTCCGGACAGGGGAGAGTGTCCTACGAGCAGTACTTC
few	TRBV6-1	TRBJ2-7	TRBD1	CASRRTGDSYEQYF	TGTGCCAGCCGTAGGACAGGGGACTCCTACGAGCAGTACTTC
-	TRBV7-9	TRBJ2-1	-	CASSLAGGQLNYNEQFF	TGTGCCAGCAGCTTAGCGGGGGGACAGCTTAACTACAATGAGCAGTTCTTC
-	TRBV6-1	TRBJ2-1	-	CASSYLQGTEQFF	TGTGCCAGCAGCTACCTCCAGGGAACTGAGCAGTTCTTC
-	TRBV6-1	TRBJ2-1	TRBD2	CASSEGGGGYNEQFF	TGTGCCAGCAGTGAAGGGGGGGGAGGCTACAATGAGCAGTTCTTC
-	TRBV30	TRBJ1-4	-	CAWSLQGTNEKLFF	TGTGCCTGGAGTCTTCAGGGAACTAATGAAAAACTGTTTTTT
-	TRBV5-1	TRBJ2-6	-	CASSSMGSGANVLTF	TGCGCCAGCAGCTCAATGGGGTCTGGGGCCAACGTCCTGACTTTC